The clone carrying this T cell receptor (beta chain) was detected ten times or more. As yet, its antigen is unknown. Other nucleotide sequences in the sample specify the same CDR3. The data belong to a study of beta chain features in type 1 diabetes. Reverse transcribing all isolated RNA meant expressed TCRB transcripts were sequenced. Roughly 3.6 million reads on average were seen across naive, central memory and regulatory T cell samples. The table came from immunoSEQ multiplex PCR; TCRdb's copy has only in-frame clones and leaves some out. The sample has roughly 300,000 clones; about a tenth are singletons. General observations from the study: TCRB CDR3s were moderately but significantly shorter in Type 1 diabetes patients in all four CD4+ subsets. Patients showed naive, central memory and Treg TCRB repertoires that appeared more similar than those of healthy donors.

CDR1 is MNHEY and CDR2 is SVGAGI in the germline V gene. This CDR3 spans 15 amino acids. With 0 bases clipped from V and 0 bases from J, the junction kept 0 bases outside the gene matches. The rearrangement joins TRBV6-5 to TRBJ2-7; TRBD2 aligns across 9 bases. Sequencing was done on a sample of central memory CD4+ T cells from blood. This TCR was sampled from a man aged 25-45 years with type 1 diabetes. DNA for the CDR3: TGTGCCAGCAGTTACTCGCGGGGGGGCTCCTACGAGCAGTACTTC. Translation: CASSYSRGGSYEQYF.